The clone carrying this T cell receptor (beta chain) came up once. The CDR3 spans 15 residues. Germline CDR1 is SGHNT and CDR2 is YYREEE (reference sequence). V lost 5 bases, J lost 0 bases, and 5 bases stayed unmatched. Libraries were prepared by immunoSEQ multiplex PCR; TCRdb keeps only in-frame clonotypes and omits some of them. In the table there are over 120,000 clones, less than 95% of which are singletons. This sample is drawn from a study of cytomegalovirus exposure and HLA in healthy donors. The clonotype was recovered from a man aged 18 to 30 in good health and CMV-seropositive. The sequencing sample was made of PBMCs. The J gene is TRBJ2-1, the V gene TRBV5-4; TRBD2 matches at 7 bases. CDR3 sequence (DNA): TGTGCCAGCAGGGAGCGGGGTAGCTCCTACAATGAGCAGTTCTTC. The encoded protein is CASRERGSSYNEQFF.